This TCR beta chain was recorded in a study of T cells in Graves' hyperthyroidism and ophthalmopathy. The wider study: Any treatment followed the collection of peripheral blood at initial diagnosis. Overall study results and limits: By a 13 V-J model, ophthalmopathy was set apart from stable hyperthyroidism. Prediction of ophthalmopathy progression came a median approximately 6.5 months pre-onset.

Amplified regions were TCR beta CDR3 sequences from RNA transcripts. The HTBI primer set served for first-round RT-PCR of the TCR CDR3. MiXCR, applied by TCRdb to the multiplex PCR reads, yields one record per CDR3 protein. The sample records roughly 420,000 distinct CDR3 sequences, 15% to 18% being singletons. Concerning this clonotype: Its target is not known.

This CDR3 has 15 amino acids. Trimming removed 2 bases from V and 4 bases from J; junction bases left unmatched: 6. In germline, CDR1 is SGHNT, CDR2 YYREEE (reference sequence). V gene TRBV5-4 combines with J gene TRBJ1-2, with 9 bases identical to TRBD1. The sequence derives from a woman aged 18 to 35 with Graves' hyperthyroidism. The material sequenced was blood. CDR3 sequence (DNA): TGTGCCAGCAGCTTCACAGGGGGCATGATCTATGGCTACACCTTC. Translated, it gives CASSFTGGMIYGYTF.